The sequence of this T cell receptor (beta chain) was determined in a study of OX40 agonist ivuxolimab in advanced cancers. On the study more broadly: Patients were about 83% male with ages about 23 to 79, mean roughly 55. Treatment received earlier with anti-PD-1, anti-PD-L1 or anti-CTLA-4 agents was allowed, and over 30% had some.

Method: immunoSEQ multiplex PCR; TCRdb's copy keeps in-frame clones and lacks some. The table shows 55,000 to 80,000 clones, with around 83% occurring only once. Details on this clone: No antigen is known for it.

Study-wide results and caveats: At 0.1 to 3.0 mg/kg and by week 6, CD4+ and CD8+ T cells in the blood had expanded clonally.

Autoimmune disease history or systemic immunosuppression disqualified patients. The CDR3 spans 16 residues. The V and J ends lost 0 bases and 3 bases, in that order; junction bases with no gene match: 5. The germline V gene has CDR1 SGHRS and CDR2 YFSETQ. The TCR comes from an adult with an advanced solid tumor such as melanoma, head and neck, liver or kidney cancer. The chain joins TRBV5-1 to TRBJ2-3, with TRBD2 matching over 9 bases. The source material was CD4+ or CD8+ T cells sorted from blood, sampled in a trial of the OX40 agonist ivuxolimab. In DNA form, the CDR3 reads TGCGCCAGCAGCTTGGAAGGTAGCGGGGGAACAGATACGCAGTATTTT. Translation: CASSLEGSGGTDTQYF.